This TCR beta chain is drawn from a study of T cells after yellow fever vaccination (dated by TCRdb to 2018 to 2020). About the investigation overall: Libraries from fractions with low cell numbers were prepared with the SMART-Seq v4 Ultra Low Input RNA kit. Blood was collected at multiple timepoints before and after primary and secondary immunization, and bulk PBMC replicates and cell subsets were isolated. The cohort comprised two healthy male donors, one aged 18 to 30 and one aged 30 to 39 years. Bulk TCR alpha and beta repertoires were sequenced longitudinally to track T-cell clones before and after primary and booster YFV17D yellow fever vaccination.

Overall results and qualifications from the work: Most clones expanded after primary vaccination (around 96% of CD4 and roughly 90% of CD8) were re-detected after the booster, suggesting that broad memory maintenance occurred. Only a couple of donors were included in the study, so the extent to which the findings can be generalized is limited. FACS-sorted repertoires could contain abundant contaminating clonotypes from the bulk population, so computational filtering was required. Compared with the primary T-cell response, the secondary T-cell response was faster but weaker, reaching its peak on day 5 rather than on day 15. A small share of clonotypes was detected in both CD4 and CD8 compartments, with the overlap likely arising from convergent recombination.

This specimen's treatment or condition label, interpreted: live attenuated yellow fever vaccine strain. At each blood-draw timepoint, two biological replicates of bulk PBMCs were obtained. A standard Ficoll-Paque protocol was used to isolate PBMCs from peripheral blood. RNA was extracted with TriZol from bulk PBMCs, CD4 and CD8 fractions, and dextramer-positive and dextramer-negative fractions. TCR cDNA was synthesized by 5'RACE template switching, which introduced a universal primer site and unique molecular identifiers. Priming for cDNA synthesis came from both the TCR alpha and TCR beta constant segments. Library amplification involved two PCR steps, and the second step added sample barcodes and sequencing adapters. Sequencing of the libraries was done on either Illumina HiSeq 2500 (2x100 bp) or NovaSeq (2x150 bp). The paper's processing steps were these. Demultiplexing of reads and collapsing into UMI consensus sequences were performed with MIGEC, and V(D)J alignment was carried out with MiXCR. Using edgeR on replicate PBMC samples, clonotypes were called vaccine-responding if FDR was below 0.01 and the log2 fold change was above 5 up to day 15. Bulk clonotypes were assigned CD4 or CD8 identity according to which sequenced CD4 or CD8 repertoire held them at higher abundance. TCRdb passed the public sequencing reads through fastp at Q25 and MiXCR, retaining productive beta sequences. CDR3 protein duplicates are merged, each entry listing the most common genes and DNA. The V and J calls follow TCRdb's processing rather than the paper's. This sample comprises hundreds of thousands of distinct CDR3 sequences, roughly 9.4% of them detected only once. The leading ten clones occupy approximately 19% of the sample.

Notes on this clonotype: Its antigen is unknown. The input lacks base qualities; no much larger clone sits a single base away.

Spanning cysteine to phenylalanine, the CDR3 consists of 13 amino acids. Only the CDR3 DNA stays, 39 bases, in frame from base 1. Compared with germline, V lacks 7 bases and J lacks 8 bases; bases without a gene match: 9. CDR1 and CDR2, looked up from the germline V gene (reference sequence), are SGHKS and YYEKEE. The clonotype was recovered from a man aged 18 to 30 who received the YFV17D yellow fever vaccine. The rearranged chain carries TRBV5-5 and TRBJ1-2; the junction holds 9 bases that match TRBD1. The source material was PBMCs, sampled on the day of the first yellow fever vaccination. The CDR3 is CASGRDRESGYTF. The DNA sequence is given as TGTGCCAGCGGCCGGGACAGGGAGTCCGGCTACACCTTC.